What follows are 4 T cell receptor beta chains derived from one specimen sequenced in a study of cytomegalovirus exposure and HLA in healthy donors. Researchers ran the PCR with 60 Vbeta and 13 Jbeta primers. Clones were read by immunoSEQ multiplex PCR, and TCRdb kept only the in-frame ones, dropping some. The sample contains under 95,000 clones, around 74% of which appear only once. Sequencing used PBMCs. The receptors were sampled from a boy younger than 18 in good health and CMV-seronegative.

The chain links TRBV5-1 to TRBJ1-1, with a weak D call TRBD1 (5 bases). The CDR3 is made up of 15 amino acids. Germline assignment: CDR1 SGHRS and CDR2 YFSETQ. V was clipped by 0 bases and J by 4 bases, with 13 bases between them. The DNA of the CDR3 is TGCGCCAGCAGCTTGGATTTTCAGGGAACCACTGAAGCTTTCTTT. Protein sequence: CASSLDFQGTTEAFF. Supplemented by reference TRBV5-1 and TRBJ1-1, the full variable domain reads KAGVTQTPRYLIKTRGQQVTLSCSPISGHRSVSWYQQTPGQGLQFLFEYFSETQRNKGNFPGRFSGRQFSNSRSEMNVSTLELGDSALYLCASSLDFQGTTEAFFGQGTRLTVV.

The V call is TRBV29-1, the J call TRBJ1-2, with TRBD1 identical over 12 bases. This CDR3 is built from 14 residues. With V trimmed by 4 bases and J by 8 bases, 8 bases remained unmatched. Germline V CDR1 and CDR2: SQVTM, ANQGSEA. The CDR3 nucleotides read TGCAGCGTTGGAAGGGACAGGGGGCCAGAGGGCTACACCTTC. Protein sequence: CSVGRDRGPEGYTF. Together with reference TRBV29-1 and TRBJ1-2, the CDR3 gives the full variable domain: SAVISQKPSRDICQRGTSLTIQCQVDSQVTMMFWYRQQPGQSLTLIATANQGSEATYESGFVIDKFPISRPNLTFSTLTVSNMSPEDSSIYLCSVGRDRGPEGYTFGSGTRLTVV.

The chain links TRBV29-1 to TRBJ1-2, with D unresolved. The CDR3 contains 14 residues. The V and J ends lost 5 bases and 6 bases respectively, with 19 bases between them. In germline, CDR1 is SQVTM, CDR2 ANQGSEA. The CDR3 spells CSVSPHFVDHGYTF. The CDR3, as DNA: TGCAGCGTTTCGCCCCACTTCGTCGATCATGGCTACACCTTC.

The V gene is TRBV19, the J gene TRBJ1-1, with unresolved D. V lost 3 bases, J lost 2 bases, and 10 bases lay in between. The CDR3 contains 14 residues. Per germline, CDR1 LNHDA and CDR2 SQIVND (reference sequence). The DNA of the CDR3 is TGTGCCAGTAGTATGTACTCGCTCAACACTGAAGCTTTCTTT. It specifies CASSMYSLNTEAFF.